These 30 T cell receptor beta chains were sequenced from one sample in a study of blood T cell repertoires in COVID-19. The repertoire was sequenced with immunoSEQ multiplex PCR; TCRdb's copy has only in-frame clones and lacks some. The profile shows about 250,000 clones, about 88% of them singletons. The sequencing sample was made of PBMCs or T cells enriched from blood (not recorded which). Receptors were obtained from a woman in her 50s who had been exposed to COVID-19.

The CDR3 nucleotides are TGCGCCAGCAGCTACGGACGGGACAGCTTAAACACTGAAGCTTTCTTT. It encodes CASSYGRDSLNTEAFF. This chain uses TRBV4-1 with TRBJ1-1; 7 bases are shared with TRBD1. This CDR3 is 16 amino acids long. Trimming cost V 5 bases and J 2 bases; bases outside gene matches: 11. The V gene's germline CDR1 is MGHRA and CDR2 YSYEKL.

In DNA, the CDR3 is TGTGCCAGCAGCGTAGTGGGGGCCATGAACACTGAAGCTTTCTTT. Its translation is CASSVVGAMNTEAFF. The chain uses TRBV9 and TRBJ1-1, with a possible D match to TRBD1 (6 bases). The CDR3 has 15 residues. V lost 0 bases, J lost 0 bases, and 9 bases lay in between. In germline, CDR1 is SGDLS, CDR2 YYNGEE.

This sequence joins TRBV18 and TRBJ2-3, with a weak D call TRBD2 (5 bases). The CDR3 has 13 residues. V dropped 6 bases and J dropped 4 bases, with 11 bases sitting between them. Germline V gene data show CDR1 as KGHSH and CDR2 as LQKENI. The CDR3: CASSHRGPDTQYF. The CDR3 bases are TGTGCCAGCTCCCACCGGGGTCCAGATACGCAGTATTTT.

This CDR3 reads CASSSQINQPQHF. CDR3 DNA sequence: TGTGCCAGCAGCTCCCAGATCAATCAGCCCCAGCATTTT. The chain joins TRBV7-2 to TRBJ1-5, with D unresolved. Trimming cost V 4 bases and J 3 bases, with 7 bases left between them. Germline V gene data show CDR1 as SGHTA and CDR2 as FQGNSA. The length of the CDR3 is 13 residues.

This chain uses TRBV3-1 (or the pseudogene TRBV3-2) with TRBJ2-7; D is undetermined. CDR1 is LGHDT and CDR2 is YNNKEL in the germline V gene (reference sequence). V was shortened by 4 bases and J by 2 bases, with 15 bases between the two germline ends. CDR3 length: 15 amino acids. The CDR3 loop reads CASSPSSGLTYEQYF. The CDR3 bases are TGTGCCAGCAGCCCTTCATCCGGTCTAACCTACGAGCAGTACTTC.

This chain links TRBV15 with TRBJ2-3, with TRBD1 as a possible D gene (6 bases). The CDR3 sequence is 15 residues long. Germline V gene sequence: CDR1 LNHNV, CDR2 YYDKDF (reference sequence). V lost 5 bases to trimming and J lost 6 bases, with 18 bases between them. CDR3 sequence (DNA): TGTGCCACCAGCCCGAATTCAGGGGTTGCGGATACGCAGTATTTT. Residues: CATSPNSGVADTQYF.

The chain couples TRBV5-4 to TRBJ2-1, with no clear D. Trimming took 5 bases from V and 5 from J, leaving 11 bases between them. The CDR3 contains 13 residues. Per the germline V gene, CDR1 is SGHNT and CDR2 is YYREEE (reference sequence). The CDR3 DNA reads as TGTGCCAGCAGTATGCGGTCCAACAATGAGCAGTTCTTC. It specifies CASSMRSNNEQFF.

The DNA of the CDR3 is TGTGCCAGCAGTCCCCGAGGAGGAACCCACTCTAACTATGGCTACACCTTC. The encoded protein is CASSPRGGTHSNYGYTF. The gene calls are TRBV6-2 or TRBV6-3 and TRBJ1-2, with D unclear. The CDR3 consists of 17 residues. Trimming pared 5 bases from V and 0 bases from J, leaving 19 bases between. Germline assignment: CDR1 MNHEY and CDR2 SVGEGT.

The chain has TRBV18 and TRBJ2-2; D is undetermined. The CDR3 runs to 13 residues. The germline gives CDR1 KGHSH, CDR2 LQKENI. V was clipped by 8 bases and J by 4 bases, with 11 bases between them. The CDR3 coding sequence is TGTGCCAGCGCTTCCCTAACCACCGGGGAGCTGTTTTTT. Its protein product is CASASLTTGELFF.

This chain joins TRBV15 and TRBJ2-3; a weak D match, TRBD2 (5 bases). The CDR3 covers 15 residues. Germline values: CDR1 LNHNV, CDR2 YYDKDF (reference sequence). Deletions cut 0 bases from V and 5 bases from J, with 12 bases between. The CDR3 DNA is TGTGCCACCAGCAGAGAGGGTTACGGGGAAGATACGCAGTATTTT. Translated, it gives CATSREGYGEDTQYF.

The V gene is TRBV7-9, the J gene TRBJ1-1; D is ambiguous. The CDR3 runs to 13 residues. The germline CDR1 and CDR2 sequences are SEHNR and FQNEAQ (reference sequence). V lost 1 base and J lost 4, with 7 bases in between. The CDR3 region is CASSLVPGTEAFF. The CDR3 nucleotides read TGTGCCAGCAGCTTAGTCCCAGGCACTGAAGCTTTCTTT.

This rearrangement joins TRBV7-9 to TRBJ1-6; TRBD1 is a possible D gene (6 bases). This CDR3 contains 14 residues. The V gene lost 6 bases and the J gene lost 5 bases, with 11 bases spanning the gap. Germline assignment: CDR1 SEHNR and CDR2 FQNEAQ (reference sequence). This chain's CDR3 is CASRRQANNSPLHF. In nucleotides, the CDR3 is TGTGCCAGCAGAAGACAGGCCAATAATTCACCCCTCCACTTT.

V is TRBV13 and J is TRBJ2-3; the D is unclear. Trimming removed 5 bases from V and 0 bases from J, with 12 bases in between. The germline V gene has CDR1 PRHDT and CDR2 FYEKMQ (reference sequence). CDR3 length: 15 amino acids. The CDR3 here is CASSPRRSSTDTQYF. In nucleotides, the CDR3 is TGTGCCAGCAGCCCTAGGCGATCTAGCACAGATACGCAGTATTTT.

The chain carries TRBV9 and TRBJ1-2, with D tentatively TRBD1 (5 bases). This CDR3 has 13 residues. V lost 5 bases to trimming and J lost 8 bases, with 16 bases between them. Germline CDR1 SGDLS, CDR2 YYNGEE. Written as DNA, the CDR3 is TGTGCCAGCAGTGAACAGGACGTAGGAGGCTACACCTTC. This translates into CASSEQDVGGYTF.

The CDR3 spells CASSHRGDYGYTF. The CDR3 DNA sequence: TGTGCCAGCAGCCACAGGGGGGATTATGGCTACACCTTC. The genes are TRBV3-1 (or the pseudogene TRBV3-2) and TRBJ1-2; 7 bases fit TRBD1. This CDR3 spans 13 amino acids. J lost 5 bases, V lost 3 bases, and 3 bases had no gene match. The germline gives CDR1 LGHDT, CDR2 YNNKEL (reference sequence).

The chain employs TRBV5-4 and TRBJ2-3, with 9 bases that match TRBD1. V shed 0 bases and J 1 base; nucleotides not matched to a gene: 12. The CDR3 length is 19 residues. The germline V gene has CDR1 SGHNT and CDR2 YYREEE (reference sequence). In DNA, the CDR3 is TGTGCCAGCAGCTTGGAGCTGCGGACAGGGGATAGAGGCACAGATACGCAGTATTTT. Encoded protein: CASSLELRTGDRGTDTQYF.

This clone was found once. The V gene is TRBV19, the J gene TRBJ2-5; TRBD1 agrees at 7 bases. The CDR3 extends over 13 amino acids. The V segment lost 5 bases and the J segment 5 bases; nucleotides outside the gene matches: 5. Per germline, CDR1 LNHDA and CDR2 SQIVND (reference sequence). This CDR3 reads CASSQTGRETQYF. In nucleotides, the CDR3 is TGTGCCAGTAGTCAGACAGGGCGGGAGACCCAGTACTTC.

CDR3 sequence: CASSQDGDPLIKQFF. In nucleotides, the CDR3 is TGCGCCAGCAGCCAAGATGGAGACCCCCTAATAAAGCAGTTCTTC. The chain couples TRBV4-3 to TRBJ2-1, with D uncertain. Germline loops: CDR1 LGHNA, CDR2 YSLEER. The CDR3 extends over 15 amino acids. V was pared by 0 bases and J by 11 bases, with 17 bases between.

V is TRBV11-2 and J is TRBJ1-2, with 10 bases that match TRBD1. The CDR3 covers 13 residues. V lost 5 bases to trimming and J lost 5 bases; unmatched junction nucleotides: 2. Germline V lookup: CDR1 SGHAT, CDR2 FQNNGV. The CDR3 here is CASSLGQGYGYTF. In DNA form, the CDR3 reads TGTGCCAGCAGCCTGGGACAGGGGTATGGCTACACCTTC.

This clone was observed a single time. The chain combines TRBV28 with TRBJ1-1; tentatively, D is TRBD1 (6 bases). The V gene lost 11 bases and the J gene lost 1 base, with 14 bases spanning the gap. The CDR3 contains 13 residues. Germline assignment: CDR1 MDHEN and CDR2 SYDVKM. CDR3 in amino acids: CAGYRVGNTEAFF. The CDR3 DNA sequence: TGTGCCGGATACAGGGTTGGGAACACTGAAGCTTTCTTT.

This clone was seen just once. V and J are TRBV9 and TRBJ2-1, with 7 bases aligning to TRBD1. Germline-derived CDR1 and CDR2 are SGDLS and YYNGEE. The trim removed 0 bases at V and 3 bases at J, leaving 9 bases unmatched. The CDR3 has 17 amino acids. The CDR3 is CASSVDPPQGVYNEQFF. The CDR3 nucleotides are TGTGCCAGCAGCGTAGATCCCCCCCAGGGGGTCTACAATGAGCAGTTCTTC.

The chain carries TRBV11-2 and TRBJ2-7; the match to TRBD1 covers 8 bases. Losses at the gene ends were 3 bases for V and 4 bases for J; bases not matched to a gene: 5. CDR1 and CDR2 from the germline V gene are SGHAT and FQNNGV. The CDR3 is 14 residues long. In DNA, the CDR3 is TGTGCCAGCAGCTTTAGGCGACAGGGGTACGAGCAGTACTTC. Translation gives CASSFRRQGYEQYF.

The V call is TRBV19, the J call TRBJ1-2, with D possibly matching TRBD1 (6 bases). This CDR3 contains 14 residues. Germline lookup yields CDR1 LNHDA and CDR2 SQIVND (reference sequence). Trimming shortened V by 3 bases and J by 7 bases, and 15 bases separated the two germline ends. This CDR3 is CASSIGQIPPGYTF. In DNA, the CDR3 is TGTGCCAGTAGTATCGGACAGATCCCCCCTGGCTACACCTTC.

The chain uses TRBV2 and TRBJ2-7; 7 nucleotides line up with TRBD1. Germline CDR1 is SNHLY and CDR2 is FYNNEI. J gave up 2 bases and V 8 bases, and 6 bases lay outside the gene matches. CDR3 size: 13 residues. CDR3 loop: CASGRDSTYEQYF. CDR3 sequence (DNA): TGTGCCAGCGGCCGGGACAGCACCTACGAGCAGTACTTC. The variable domain in full, with the rest retrieved from reference TRBV2 and TRBJ2-7, is EPEVTQTPSHQVTQMGQEVILRCVPISNHLYFYWYRQILGQKVEFLVSFYNNEISEKSEIFDDQFSVERPDGSNFTLKIRSTKLEDSAMYFCASGRDSTYEQYFGPGTRLTVT.

The rearrangement uses TRBV19 and TRBJ1-2; weak D call: TRBD1 (6 bases). V was clipped by 4 bases and J by 0 bases, with 18 bases between them. CDR3 length equals 17 residues. The germline V gene has CDR1 LNHDA and CDR2 SQIVND (reference sequence). This CDR3 reads CASSTTGPTATNYGYTF. The CDR3 nucleotides are TGTGCCAGTAGTACAACAGGGCCTACTGCTACTAACTATGGCTACACCTTC.

The V and J genes are TRBV7-2 and TRBJ1-1; D gene ambiguous. Germline CDR1 and CDR2: SGHTA and FQGNSA. The CDR3 has 15 amino acids. Trimming took off 5 bases at V and 5 bases at J, with 18 bases between the two ends. CDR3 region: CASSPVPGGLTEAFF. The CDR3 bases are TGTGCCAGCAGCCCCGTGCCCGGAGGTTTAACTGAAGCTTTCTTT.

This clone was observed many times. The same CDR3 is also encoded by other DNA sequences in this sample. The rearrangement links TRBV11-3 to TRBJ1-3; 10 bases line up with TRBD1. The junction had 3 bases not matched to a gene; V was cut back by 5 bases and J by 2 bases. The germline CDR1 and CDR2 sequences are SGHNT and YENEEA. This CDR3 is built from 15 residues. The CDR3 spells CASSPGQGPGNTIYF. The CDR3 nucleotides are TGTGCCAGCAGCCCGGGACAGGGGCCTGGAAACACCATATATTTT.

V is TRBV19 and J is TRBJ1-2, with D tentatively TRBD1 (5 bases). CDR3 length: 13 amino acids. Looked up from germline, CDR1 is LNHDA and CDR2 is SQIVND (reference sequence). V gave up 4 bases and J gave up 12 bases, with 18 bases separating them. The CDR3 DNA is TGTGCCAGTAGTACTCTACTTGGCGGGGGGAACACCTTC. It translates to CASSTLLGGGNTF.

V and J are TRBV7-9 and TRBJ1-2; no reliable D call. The V end lost 1 base, the J end lost 5 bases, and 11 bases lay between the germline ends. Germline CDR1 SEHNR, CDR2 FQNEAQ (reference sequence). The CDR3 sequence is 14 residues long. CDR3 residues: CASSLDVAGYGYTF. CDR3 nucleotides: TGTGCCAGCAGCTTAGATGTGGCGGGGTATGGCTACACCTTC.

The chain carries TRBV7-2 and TRBJ1-5, with unresolved D. Trimming cost V 2 bases and J 4 bases, with 9 bases left between them. The CDR3 spans 14 residues. Germline values: CDR1 SGHTA, CDR2 FQGNSA. The CDR3 nucleotides read TGTGCCAGCAGCTTAAACCGGGTAAATCAGCCCCAGCATTTT. It codes for CASSLNRVNQPQHF.